Listed below are T cell receptor beta chains from one sample, sequenced in a study of cytomegalovirus exposure and HLA in healthy donors. Profiled with immunoSEQ multiplex PCR; TCRdb holds only in-frame clones, not every one. This sample yields roughly 130,000 clones, of which 70% to 75% are seen a single time; 1.3% belongs to the top ten. Input material: PBMCs. The receptors shown here come from a woman aged 35 to 49 in good health and CMV-seronegative. CDR3s include the opening cysteine and the closing phenylalanine or tryptophan. A D gene is named only where the DNA matches it firmly. Only part of the rows carry a size: once, few, many, or a class if the clone is expanded.

TRBD1	TRBV5-1	-	TRBJ2-5	CASSLRTGTQETQYF	TGCGCCAGCAGCTTACGGACAGGAACCCAAGAGACCCAGTACTTC
-	TRBV2	-	TRBJ1-2	CASNLQGRRGYTF	TGTGCCAGCAACTTACAGGGCCGCAGAGGCTACACCTTC
-	TRBV28	-	TRBJ2-1	CASSARCEQFF	TGTGCCAGCAGTGCTAGGTGCGAGCAGTTCTTC
TRBD1	TRBV19	-	TRBJ2-4	CASNPGDRGVQNIQYF	TGTGCCAGTAATCCCGGGGACAGGGGTGTCCAAAACATTCAGTACTTC
TRBD1	TRBV6-5	once	TRBJ2-7	CASRDQGRGHEQYF	TGTGCCAGCAGAGACCAGGGCAGGGGGCACGAGCAGTACTTC
-	TRBV6-5	-	TRBJ1-1	CASRLTAQENTEAFF	TGTGCCAGCAGACTGACAGCTCAGGAGAACACTGAAGCTTTCTTT
-	TRBV29-1	-	TRBJ2-4	CSAGVRDNIQYF	TGCAGCGCGGGGGTTAGGGATAACATCCAGTACTTC
-	TRBV6-1	-	TRBJ2-7	CASSETWDIYEQYF	TGTGCCAGCAGTGAAACTTGGGACATATACGAGCAGTACTTC
-	TRBV29-1	few	TRBJ1-1	CSVERRLNTEAFF	TGCAGCGTTGAAAGGAGATTGAACACTGAAGCTTTCTTT
-	TRBV5-6	few	TRBJ2-1	CASSFFSSYNEQFF	TGTGCCAGCAGCTTTTTCTCTTCCTACAATGAGCAGTTCTTC
-	TRBV15	-	TRBJ1-3	CATSRALSPPDSSGNTIYF	TGTGCCACCAGCAGAGCCCTTTCTCCCCCTGACAGCTCTGGAAACACCATATATTTT
TRBD1	TRBV5-1	-	TRBJ1-4	CASSEQGVTNEKLFF	TGCGCCAGCAGCGAGCAGGGGGTAACTAATGAAAAACTGTTTTTT